This T cell receptor beta chain was captured in a study of cytomegalovirus exposure and HLA in healthy donors (dated by TCRdb to about 2017). For context, the study as a whole: In an earlier analysis of several hundred of the donors, 276 Gb of sequence data and about 110 million unique TCR beta sequences from roughly 200 million T cells were reported. Around 320 gigabases of sequencing data and approximately 85 million unique TCR sequences were included in an early release covering roughly 700 HLA-typed donors. Among the roughly 400 genotyped donors, around 81% belonged to the genetic ancestry cluster associated with self-reported Caucasian donors. The aim of the study was to test whether cataloging public T cell receptors could identify signatures of past pathogen exposure. Using immunosequencing, the study profiled T cell repertoires from 666 subjects and related those repertoires to cytomegalovirus serostatus. In addition to the first cohort of 650 to 750 subjects, a separate validation cohort of 120 different subjects was used. High-throughput TCR immunosequencing, statistical association of individual TCRs with disease status, and machine learning were combined to predict cytomegalovirus infection status. A later analysis re-analyzed previously published TCR beta repertoires from hundreds of donors and added high-resolution HLA genotyping to study TCR occurrence patterns. In the later analysis, no new phenotypic data were used to find candidate immune exposures; instead, reliance was placed on TCR beta sequences and their occurrence across donors. An earlier analysis of several hundred of the donors used high-throughput TCR beta sequencing to judge whether each TCR beta V gene segment behaved as functional or pseudogenic. Donor age, sex, ethnicity and CMV serostatus were compiled alongside the repertoire data. A later genetic analysis used genome-wide SNP genotypes for about 60% of the 666 donors, treating that subset as a discovery cohort. Every discovery cohort repertoire had been produced on one sequencing platform. HLA typing covered class I and class II loci at four-digit resolution. The number of donors typed differed by locus, with about 620-630 for A, B, C, DRB1 and DQB1, over 500 for DQA1, 606 for DPA1, and around 430 for DPB1. Four to six DR-DQ haplotypes were handled as single units for association and clustering, since linkage in the cohort was strong. On average, roughly 240,000 unique TCR beta nucleotide sequences were sequenced per donor among 398 genotyped donors of the cohort, with 15% to 20% of those sequences being non-productive.

The cohort consisted of more than 650 healthy bone marrow donors. At the time of sampling, every cohort member was nominally healthy, though immune exposures that went unrecorded were likely present. CMV serostatus was recorded as positive for about 300 and negative for about 50% of the 666 cohort members, whereas no CMV serostatus was recorded for the donor in question. A peripheral blood sample was provided by each donor, and peripheral blood mononuclear cells were used for TCR beta sequencing. Genomic DNA was extracted from the blood cell samples with the Qiagen DNeasy Blood Extraction Kit. Regarding this clone: Its antigen has not been determined. The record has no base qualities; no much larger clone is one base away.

From the cysteine up to the phenylalanine, the CDR3 has a length of 14 residues. The entry retains the CDR3 DNA only, 42 bases that are in frame from base 1. Taken from the germline V gene (reference sequence), the CDR1 and CDR2 loops are MNHNY and SVGAGI. The junction shows trimming of 6 bases on V and 0 bases on J, plus 12 bases between the germline ends. Preparation of the library involved the immunoSEQ multiplex PCR assay. For the multiplex PCR, a mixture combining 60 forward primers for TCR Vbeta segments and 13 reverse primers for TCR Jbeta segments was used. The CDR3 region of rearranged TCR beta genes was amplified from genomic DNA by a multiplex PCR assay. The Illumina HiSeq System was used to sequence the amplified TCR beta libraries as 87-base-pair reads. The authors processed their data as follows. A later analysis tallied 75 million to 95 million unique TCR beta chains across the 666 repertoires, and around 10 million of those chains were shared by two or more donors. Raw reads were error-corrected and collapsed into unique sequences by a nearest-neighbor algorithm in which closely related sequences were merged to remove PCR and sequencing errors. To assign V, D and J gene segments, CDR3 sequences were aligned to IMGT reference sequences. For a sequence to be retained, at least a six-nucleotide match to both a V gene segment and a J gene segment was required. Rearrangements were classified as productive when the CDR3 lacked stop codons and remained in frame with V and J, and all other rearrangements were classified as non-productive. Following IMGT convention, CDR3 was defined as the stretch from the second conserved V-encoded cysteine up to the conserved J-encoded phenylalanine. In an earlier analysis of 587 of the donors, sequences lacking an unambiguous match to a single V gene segment were excluded. In an earlier analysis of around 590 of the donors, a V segment was called functional when productive rearrangements were above 56.7%, and segregating when the standard deviation between donors exceeded 5%. To diagnose cytomegalovirus status from the catalog of TCR beta chain sequences, a statistical classification framework was built. A later analysis assigned V and J genes by comparing TCR nucleotide sequences with IMGT/GENE-DB human TR gene sequences. A later analysis assigned CDR3 sequences and most-parsimonious VDJ recombination scenarios with the TCRdist pipeline. A later analysis defined each TCR beta chain by its CDR3 amino acid sequence plus V-gene family, and excluded reads lacking a unique V-gene family. A later analysis removed 550 to 700 highly shared, low-generation-probability nucleotide sequences to deal with suspected cross-contamination and a sequencing artifact. In a later analysis, a clonal expansion index for each public chain was calculated from normalized within-repertoire ranks of inferred template counts. Generation probabilities in a later analysis came from a VDJ recombination model fitted to out-of-frame rearrangements, and those results were checked against IGoR. A later analysis scored TCR-TCR, TCR-HLA and TCR-CMV co-occurrence with hypergeometric tests, applying a repertoire-size bias correction to TCR pairs. A later analysis estimated false discovery rates by permuting HLA or CMV assignments 20 times. In a later analysis, co-occurring TCRs were grouped using DBSCAN, with TCRdist sequence similarity added in when clustering inside HLA-allele-positive subsets. For co-occurrence clustering, repertoires with fewer than 30,000 or more than 120,000 public chains were excluded, along with five or six repertoires with anomalous nucleotide sharing. The clones in this table, taken by TCRdb from immuneACCESS, are in-frame only. Not every clone is retained; where verified, under half of the shortfall comes from an unresolved V gene, and the cause of the rest is unknown. V and J calls and clone size follow that table, whereas D and trimming were derived from the DNA. The sample profile shows 75,000 to 95,000 clones; approximately 79% of them were found once. Jointly, the top ten make up roughly 12% of the sample.

The paper as a whole reports these results and caveats: While some public TCRs were present in many individuals, most TCR sequences turned up only very rarely across donors. The only immune exposure information available for the cohort was CMV serostatus. Three of the identified cytomegalovirus-associated TCR beta chains were confirmed in vitro to be specific for cytomegalovirus antigens. In a later analysis, most CMV-associated TCR beta chains were found to appear HLA-restricted, with HLA associations seemingly driven largely by CMV exposure. Some IMGT-functional V segments, including TRBV6-2 and TRBV6-3, could not be told apart with the 87-base-pair reads, so those segments were excluded. According to the authors, the approach could potentially be generalized to other disease states and immunological phenotypes. In a later genetic analysis, a missense DCLRE1C variant was associated with V-gene and J-gene trimming of TCR beta chains, and the association was replicated in an independent cohort. HLA typing was unavailable for some donors at each locus, so association tests used only the typed subset. A later analysis reported that several top co-occurrence clusters appeared linked to parvovirus B19, influenza, CMV and Epstein-Barr virus. Assigning TCR associations to individual alleles was difficult when HLA alleles, especially DR and DQ, strongly co-occurred. The cohort was sequenced for TCR beta chains only, and without alpha or paired-chain data the features that could be detected were limited. Linkage disequilibrium might explain the correlated functional status among segregating V segments, but an unknown experimental factor could not be excluded. Cytomegalovirus status was reported to be diagnosed by the classifier with high specificity and sensitivity in both the original and validation cohorts. In a later analysis, over 15,000 TCR beta sequences were associated with specific HLA alleles at a false discovery rate of 0.05. A later analysis found that TCR association rates varied across HLA loci, with DRB1 alleles showing the most associated TCRs and HLA-C alleles the fewest. According to a later genetic analysis, donors in an Asian-associated ancestry cluster had fewer N-insertions in productive TCRs than the roughly 660-donor mean. A further reported finding was that TCR beta sequences accurately predicted the HLA-A and HLA-B alleles for most subjects in the first cohort. A later analysis found that HLA-associated TCR beta chains were more clonally expanded and had lower generation probabilities than equally common non-associated chains. A cluster of highly shared sequence variants was judged likely to be a technical artifact of the sequencing pipeline. In an earlier analysis of roughly 500 of the donors, most TCR beta V segments appeared in productive rearrangements about 87% or about 30% of the time, broadly matching IMGT annotations. Because counts were too low, seventeen rarely observed V segments, including chromosome 9 orphons, were excluded from the earlier analysis of several hundred of the donors. A total of fewer than 200 TCR beta chains were listed by the study as associated with cytomegalovirus. Roughly uniform sequencing depth across donors was assumed in presence/absence analyses, although this assumption may not hold.

The V and J segments used are TRBV6-6 and TRBJ2-7, with the D gene too uncertain to name. The sample taken for sequencing was PBMCs. The sequence came from a human donor in good health. The DNA sequence is given as TGTGCCAGCAGCTACCCCGGCGGCTCCTACGAGCAGTACTTC. Translated, it reads CASSYPGGSYEQYF.